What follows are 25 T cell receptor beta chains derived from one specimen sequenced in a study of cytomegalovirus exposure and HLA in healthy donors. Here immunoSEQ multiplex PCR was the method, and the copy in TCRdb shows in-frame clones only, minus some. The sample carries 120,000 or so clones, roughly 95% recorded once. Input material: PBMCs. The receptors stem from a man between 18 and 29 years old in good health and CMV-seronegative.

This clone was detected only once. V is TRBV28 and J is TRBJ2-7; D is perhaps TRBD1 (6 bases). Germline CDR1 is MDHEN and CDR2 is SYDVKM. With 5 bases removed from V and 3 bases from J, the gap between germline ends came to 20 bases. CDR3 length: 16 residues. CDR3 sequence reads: CASSPVDRRLLYEQYF. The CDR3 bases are TGTGCCAGCAGTCCCGTTGACAGGCGCCTCCTCTACGAGCAGTACTTC.

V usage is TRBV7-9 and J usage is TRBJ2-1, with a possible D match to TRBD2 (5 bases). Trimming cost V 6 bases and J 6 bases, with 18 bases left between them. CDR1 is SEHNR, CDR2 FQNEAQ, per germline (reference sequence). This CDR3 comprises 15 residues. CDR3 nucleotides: TGTGCCAGCAGTTCCACTAGGCTTTTTGGCAATGAGCAGTTCTTC. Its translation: CASSSTRLFGNEQFF.

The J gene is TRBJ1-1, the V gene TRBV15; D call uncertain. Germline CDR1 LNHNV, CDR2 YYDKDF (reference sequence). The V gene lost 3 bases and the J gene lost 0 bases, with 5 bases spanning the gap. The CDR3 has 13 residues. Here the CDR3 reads CATSSELNTEAFF. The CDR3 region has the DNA TGTGCCACCAGCAGTGAGTTGAACACTGAAGCTTTCTTT.

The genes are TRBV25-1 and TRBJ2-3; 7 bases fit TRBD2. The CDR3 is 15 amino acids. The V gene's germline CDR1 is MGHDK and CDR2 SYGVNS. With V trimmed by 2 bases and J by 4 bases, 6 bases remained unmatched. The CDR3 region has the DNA TGTGCCAGCAGTGAACCAGGCGGGGGTGCAGATACGCAGTATTTT. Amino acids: CASSEPGGGADTQYF.

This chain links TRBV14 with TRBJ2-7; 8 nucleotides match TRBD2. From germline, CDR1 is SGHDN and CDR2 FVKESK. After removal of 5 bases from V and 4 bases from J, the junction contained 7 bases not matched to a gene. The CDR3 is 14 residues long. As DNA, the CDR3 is TGTGCCAGCAGCGACGCGGGACTAGGATACGAGCAGTACTTC. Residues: CASSDAGLGYEQYF.

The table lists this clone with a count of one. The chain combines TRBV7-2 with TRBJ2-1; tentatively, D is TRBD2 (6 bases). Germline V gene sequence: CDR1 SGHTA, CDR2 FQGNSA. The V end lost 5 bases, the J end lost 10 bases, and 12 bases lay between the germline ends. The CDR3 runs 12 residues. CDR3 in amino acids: CASSPPEGEQFF. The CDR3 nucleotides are TGTGCCAGCAGCCCTCCGGAGGGCGAGCAGTTCTTC.

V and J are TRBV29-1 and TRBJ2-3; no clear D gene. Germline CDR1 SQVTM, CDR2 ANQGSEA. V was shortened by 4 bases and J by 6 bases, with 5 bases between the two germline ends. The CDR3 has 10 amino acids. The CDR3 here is CSVVFDTQYF. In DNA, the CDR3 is TGCAGCGTTGTCTTTGATACGCAGTATTTT.

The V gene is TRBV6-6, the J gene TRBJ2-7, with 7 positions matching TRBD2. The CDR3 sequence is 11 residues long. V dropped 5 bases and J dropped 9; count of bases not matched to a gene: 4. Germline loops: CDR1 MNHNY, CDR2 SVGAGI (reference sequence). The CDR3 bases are TGTGCCAGCAGTCCGGGAGGCTCGCAGTACTTC. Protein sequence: CASSPGGSQYF.

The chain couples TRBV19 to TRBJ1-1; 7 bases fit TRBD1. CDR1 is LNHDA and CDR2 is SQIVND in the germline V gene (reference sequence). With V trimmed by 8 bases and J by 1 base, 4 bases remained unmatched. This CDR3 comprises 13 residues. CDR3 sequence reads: CASSGQTNTEAFF. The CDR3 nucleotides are TGTGCCAGTTCGGGACAGACGAACACTGAAGCTTTCTTT.

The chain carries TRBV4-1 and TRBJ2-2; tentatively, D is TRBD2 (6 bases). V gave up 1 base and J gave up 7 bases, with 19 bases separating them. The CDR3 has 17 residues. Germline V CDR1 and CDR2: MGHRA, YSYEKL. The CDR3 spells CASSQAGDGPLGGELFF. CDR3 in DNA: TGCGCCAGCAGCCAAGCGGGAGATGGGCCACTGGGCGGGGAGCTGTTTTTT.

CDR3 protein: CASSVEWDRGANVLTF. The CDR3 DNA reads as TGTGCCAGCAGCGTAGAGTGGGACAGGGGGGCCAACGTCCTGACTTTC. The chain couples TRBV9 to TRBJ2-6; 8 nucleotides line up with TRBD1. Germline CDR1 SGDLS, CDR2 YYNGEE. Trimming at V came to 0 bases and at J to 4 bases, leaving 3 bases not matched to a gene. The CDR3 runs to 16 residues.

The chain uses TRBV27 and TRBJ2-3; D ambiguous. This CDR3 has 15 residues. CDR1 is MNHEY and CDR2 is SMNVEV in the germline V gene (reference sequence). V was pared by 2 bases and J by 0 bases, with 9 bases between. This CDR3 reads CASSLEALSTDTQYF. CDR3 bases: TGTGCCAGCAGTTTAGAGGCTCTTAGCACAGATACGCAGTATTTT.

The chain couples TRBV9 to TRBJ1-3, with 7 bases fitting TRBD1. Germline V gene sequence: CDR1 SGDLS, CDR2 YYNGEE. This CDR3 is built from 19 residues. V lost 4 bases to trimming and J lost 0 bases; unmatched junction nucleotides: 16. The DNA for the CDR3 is TGTGCCAGCAGCAACAAACCCGGGACAGCAAAAAGCTCTGGAAACACCATATATTTT. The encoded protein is CASSNKPGTAKSSGNTIYF.

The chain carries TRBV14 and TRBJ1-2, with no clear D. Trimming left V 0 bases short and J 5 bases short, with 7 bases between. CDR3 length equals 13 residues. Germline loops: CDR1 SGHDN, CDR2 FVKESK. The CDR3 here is CASSQDGAYGYTF. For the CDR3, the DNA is TGTGCCAGCAGCCAAGATGGAGCTTATGGCTACACCTTC.

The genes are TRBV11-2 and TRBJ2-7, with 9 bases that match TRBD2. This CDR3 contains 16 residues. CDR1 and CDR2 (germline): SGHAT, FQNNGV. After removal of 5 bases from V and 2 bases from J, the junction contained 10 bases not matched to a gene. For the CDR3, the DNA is TGTGCCAGCAGCACGACTAGCGGAGGGGGGCCCTACGAGCAGTACTTC. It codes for CASSTTSGGGPYEQYF. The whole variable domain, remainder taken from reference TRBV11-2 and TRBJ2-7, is EAGVAQSPRYKIIEKRQSVAFWCNPISGHATLYWYQQILGQGPKLLIQFQNNGVVDDSQLPKDRFSAERLKGVDSTLKIQPAKLEDSAVYLCASSTTSGGGPYEQYFGPGTRLTVT.

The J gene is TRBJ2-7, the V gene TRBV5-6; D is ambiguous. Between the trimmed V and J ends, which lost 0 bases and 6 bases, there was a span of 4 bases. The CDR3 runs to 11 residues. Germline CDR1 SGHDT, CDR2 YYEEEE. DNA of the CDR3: TGTGCCAGCAGCTTGGGCGGCGAGCAGTACTTC. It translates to CASSLGGEQYF.

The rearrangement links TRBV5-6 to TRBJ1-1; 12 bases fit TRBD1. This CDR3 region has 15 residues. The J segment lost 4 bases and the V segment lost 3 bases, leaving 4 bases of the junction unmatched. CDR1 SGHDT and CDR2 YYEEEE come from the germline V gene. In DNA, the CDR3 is TGTGCCAGCAGCTGGGACAGGGGGCTGGTCACTGAAGCTTTCTTT. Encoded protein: CASSWDRGLVTEAFF.

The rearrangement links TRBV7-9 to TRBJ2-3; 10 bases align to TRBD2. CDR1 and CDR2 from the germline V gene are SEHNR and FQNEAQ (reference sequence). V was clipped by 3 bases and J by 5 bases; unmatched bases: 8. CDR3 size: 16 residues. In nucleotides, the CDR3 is TGTGCCAGCAGCTTTCCGCTAGCGGGAGAGCAAGATACGCAGTATTTT. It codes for CASSFPLAGEQDTQYF.

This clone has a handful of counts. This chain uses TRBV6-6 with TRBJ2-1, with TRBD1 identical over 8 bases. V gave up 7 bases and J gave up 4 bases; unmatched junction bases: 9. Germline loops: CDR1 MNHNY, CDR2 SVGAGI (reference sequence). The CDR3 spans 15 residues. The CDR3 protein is CASTREQGAYNEQFF. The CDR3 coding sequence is TGTGCCAGCACCAGAGAGCAGGGGGCTTACAATGAGCAGTTCTTC.

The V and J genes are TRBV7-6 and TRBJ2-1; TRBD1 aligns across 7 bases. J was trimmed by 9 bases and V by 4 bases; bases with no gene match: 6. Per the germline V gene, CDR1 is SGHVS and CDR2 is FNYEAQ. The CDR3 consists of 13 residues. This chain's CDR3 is CASSSPYRGEQFF. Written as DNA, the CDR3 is TGTGCCAGCAGCTCGCCCTACAGGGGTGAGCAGTTCTTC.

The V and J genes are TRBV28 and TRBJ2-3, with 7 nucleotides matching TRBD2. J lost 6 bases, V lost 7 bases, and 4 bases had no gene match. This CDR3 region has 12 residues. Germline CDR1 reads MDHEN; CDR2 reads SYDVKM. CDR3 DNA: TGTGCCAGCACCTGGGGGGGGGATACGCAGTATTTT. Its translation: CASTWGGDTQYF.

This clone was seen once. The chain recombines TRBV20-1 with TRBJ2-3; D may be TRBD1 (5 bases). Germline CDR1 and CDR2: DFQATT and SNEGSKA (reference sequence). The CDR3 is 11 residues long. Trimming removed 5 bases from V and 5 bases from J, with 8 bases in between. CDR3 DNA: TGCAGTGCTGTAGGGGAAGATACGCAGTATTTT. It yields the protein CSAVGEDTQYF.

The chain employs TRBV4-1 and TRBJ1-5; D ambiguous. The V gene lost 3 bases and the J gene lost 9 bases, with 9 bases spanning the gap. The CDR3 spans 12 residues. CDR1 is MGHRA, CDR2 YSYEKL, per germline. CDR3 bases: TGCGCCAGCAGCCATGTGGCTGGGCCCCAGCATTTT. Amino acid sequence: CASSHVAGPQHF.

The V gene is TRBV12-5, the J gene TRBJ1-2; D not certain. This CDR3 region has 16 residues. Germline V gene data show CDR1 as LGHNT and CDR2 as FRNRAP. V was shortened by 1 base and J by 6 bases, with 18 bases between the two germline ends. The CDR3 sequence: CASGLDYSMGEDGYTF. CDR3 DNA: TGTGCTAGTGGTTTGGATTATTCTATGGGAGAAGATGGCTACACCTTC.

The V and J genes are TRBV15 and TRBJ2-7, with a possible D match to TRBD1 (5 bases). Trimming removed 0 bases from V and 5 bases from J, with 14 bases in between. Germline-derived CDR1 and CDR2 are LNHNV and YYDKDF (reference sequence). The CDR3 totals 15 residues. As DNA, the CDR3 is TGTGCCACCAGCAGAGATGGCAGGGTTCACGACGAGCAGTACTTC. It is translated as CATSRDGRVHDEQYF.